Given below is one T cell receptor (beta chain) in context. This clonotype was detected only a few times. Its antigen specificity is not known. No clone much larger than this one lies a single base away; base qualities are absent. This record comes from a study of T-cell memory formation after mild COVID-19 (dated by TCRdb to about 2021). About the full investigation: TCR sequence clusters from the two donors were found to be largely donor specific. Two young, previously healthy adult volunteers, one female and one male, were included in the cohort. In two donors, T-cell clones that expanded and contracted after mild COVID-19 were tracked by sequencing TCRalpha and TCRbeta repertoires over time. Broader findings and caveats from the paper: Only a couple of mild cases were covered in the study, and larger cohorts including severe cases with pre-infection samples were considered necessary. Some responding clones were detected in pre-infection memory, suggesting pre-existing cross-reactive memory T cells joined the SARS-CoV-2 response. Contracting CD4+ clones were located mainly in the CM and EM memory subsets, whereas CD8+ clones were found to be enriched in EMRA. SARS-CoV-2 specificity was not confirmed for the second-wave clones peaking on day 37. From day 15 to 85, contracting clones showed balanced CD4/CD8 phenotypes, whereas a second wave of clones that expanded from day 15 to 37 leaned towards CD4+.

The cysteine opens and the phenylalanine closes a CDR3 of 15 amino acids. Just CDR3 DNA is preserved here, 45 bases in frame from base 1. The CDR1 and CDR2 encoded by the germline V gene (reference sequence) are SGHNT and YYREEE. Trimming removed 1 base from V and 1 base from J, leaving 11 bases between the germline ends. Ficoll-Paque density gradient centrifugation was used to isolate PBMCs. These reads were obtained on an Illumina NovaSeq 6000. TCRalpha and TCRbeta cDNA libraries were built by 5'RACE with constant-segment primers, adding sample barcodes and unique molecular identifiers. Trizol reagent was used to extract RNA from every sample. Libraries were amplified in two PCR steps, with a second sample barcode and Illumina TruSeq adapters added in the second step. Sequencing of the libraries was done on an Illumina NovaSeq, producing 2 x 150 bp paired-end reads. The published analysis was carried out like this. Reads were demultiplexed and collapsed into UMI-guided consensus sequences with migec v1.2.7. Using mixcr v2.1.11, UMI consensuses were aligned to TRA and TRB V and J templates and then assembled into clonotypes. A clonotype was counted as expanded or contracted only when both edgeR and NoisET called the clonotype significant, with the noise models trained on biological replicates. For edgeR calls, a false discovery rate-adjusted p below 0.01 and a log2 fold-change threshold of 1 were applied. As an exploratory analysis of dynamics, PCA with hierarchical clustering was applied to max-normalized trajectories of the 1000 most abundant clonotypes. The CD4 or CD8 phenotype of responding clones was assigned using the separately sequenced CD4+ and CD8+ repertoires. TCRdb passed the public sequencing reads through fastp at Q25 and MiXCR, retaining productive beta sequences. Identical CDR3 protein sequences are pooled into one entry, listed with their most common genes and DNA. The authors' filters were not applied to this entry. A total of 45,000 to 65,000 distinct CDR3 sequences appear in this sample, over 7.5% of them only once. 1.2% of the sample lies in the top ten.

This chain joins TRBV5-4 to TRBJ1-1, with the D gene too uncertain to name. The clonotype originates from a young man who had mild COVID-19 (a few samples of this study predate the infection). The sample titles of this study are shuffled in the database, so cell type and time point are left out; the donor was told from shared clones. Sequencing used PBMCs or a T cell subset sorted from them (not recorded which). The CDR3 reads as follows: CASSLFQVWNTEAFF. The DNA sequence is given as TGTGCCAGCAGCTTGTTTCAGGTTTGGAACACTGAAGCTTTCTTT.